The rows below give T cell receptor beta chains drawn from one sample of a study of PD-L1 blockade in urothelial cancer. Profiled with immunoSEQ multiplex PCR; TCRdb holds only in-frame clones, not every one. The table includes about 72,000 clones, around 88% detected once. The sample in question was PBMCs, obtained around atezolizumab (anti-PD-L1) treatment. Every receptor here comes from a man aged 60 to 75 with urothelial cancer. Both conserved end residues are part of each CDR3. The D gene is left open where the match is weak. Not all rows give a size; the values are once, few, many and, for expanded clones, a class.

TRBD1	TRBV2	TRBJ1-1	.	TGTGCCAGCAGTGCGCCTGACAGGGAACCTGAAGCTTTCTTT	CASSAPDREPEAFF
.	TRBV27	TRBJ1-5	.	TGTGCCAGCAGTTCGCTTAAGGGGGTAAAGTATCAGCCCCAGCATTTT	CASSSLKGVKYQPQHF
TRBD2	TRBV11-3	TRBJ2-1	.	TGTGCCAGCAGCTTCGGACGGACTAGCGGGGCAAACGAACCGCAGTTCTTC	CASSFGRTSGANEPQFF
TRBD1	TRBV30	TRBJ1-4	.	TGTGCCTGGCGAGGGACAGGGAATGAAAAACTGTTTTTT	CAWRGTGNEKLFF
TRBD2	TRBV7-6	TRBJ2-3	.	TGTGCCAGCAGTGATTCACCGGGGACTAGCGGGGGTGTCGCCTGGGGCACAGATACGCAGTATTTT	CASSDSPGTSGGVAWGTDTQYF
TRBD1	TRBV6-5	TRBJ1-2	.	TGTGCCAGCAGTGAAACCGGGACAGCCGTTGGCTACACCTTC	CASSETGTAVGYTF
TRBD1	TRBV7-3	TRBJ1-2	.	TGTGCCAGCAGCTTAAAAGCAGGGGGCATCTATGGCTACACCTTC	CASSLKAGGIYGYTF
TRBD2	TRBV9	TRBJ2-3	.	TGTGCCAGCAGCGCTCTAGCGGGGGGCCTCGATACGCAGTATTTT	CASSALAGGLDTQYF
.	TRBV7-8	TRBJ2-7	.	TGTGCCAGCAGCTCAGGGAAGTCTATCCCCTACGAGCAGTACTTC	CASSSGKSIPYEQYF
.	TRBV5-1	TRBJ2-3	.	TGCGCCAGCAGCTTGGCCTCGGGGGGCGGCACAGATACGCAGTATTTT	CASSLASGGGTDTQYF
.	TRBV5-1	TRBJ1-1	.	TGCGCCAGCAGCTTGGAGCAGGGCCTCACTGAAGCTTTCTTT	CASSLEQGLTEAFF
.	TRBV14	TRBJ2-7	.	TGTGCCAGCGGGGGGTACGAGCAGTACTTC	CASGGYEQYF
TRBD1	TRBV25-1	TRBJ1-1	.	TGTGCCAGCAGTTCAATGACAGGGGAAGCTTTCTTT	CASSSMTGEAFF
TRBD1	TRBV28	TRBJ1-2	.	TGTGCCAGCAGACTGACAGGGTACTATGGCTACACCTTC	CASRLTGYYGYTF
.	TRBV18	TRBJ2-5	.	TGTGCCAGCTCACCGGCAGGGTCCCCAGAGACCCAGTACTTC	CASSPAGSPETQYF
.	TRBV7-8	TRBJ1-1	.	TGTGCCAGCAGCTCAGGGGCGGGGAACACTGAAGCTTTCTTT	CASSSGAGNTEAFF
TRBD2	TRBV5-6	TRBJ2-5	.	TGTGCCAGCAGCTTGGTGACTAGCGGGGTGTACCAAGAGACCCAGTACTTC	CASSLVTSGVYQETQYF
TRBD1	TRBV4-1	TRBJ2-4	.	TGCGCCAGCAGCCAAGAAAGAGGGCAGGGGGCAGGGGCCAAAAACATTCAGTACTTC	CASSQERGQGAGAKNIQYF
TRBD1	TRBV6-4	TRBJ1-6	.	TGTGCCAGCAGAGGACAGGGAAATGGTAATTCACCCCTCCACTTT	CASRGQGNGNSPLHF
TRBD2	TRBV4-3	TRBJ2-2	.	TGCGCCAGCAGCCAAGGGACTAGCGGGGCCCCCGGGGAGCTGTTTTTT	CASSQGTSGAPGELFF
TRBD1	TRBV5-1	TRBJ1-3	once	TGCGCCAGCAGCTCCGGACAGGGATCGGGAAACACCATATATTTT	CASSSGQGSGNTIYF
.	TRBV2	TRBJ2-2	.	TGTGCCAGCAGTACACAGGGAACGGGGGAGCTGTTTTTT	CASSTQGTGELFF
.	TRBV7-9	TRBJ1-1	.	TGTGCCAGCAGCCAAGGAGACCGAGGTAGGGGTGAAGCTTTCTTT	CASSQGDRGRGEAFF
TRBD2	TRBV30	TRBJ2-3	.	TGTGCCTGGACCGGGACTAGGGGGTTGGGTACGCAGTATTTT	CAWTGTRGLGTQYF
TRBD2	TRBV7-9	TRBJ2-2	.	TGTGCCAGCACCCCACCGCCGGGGGGGGAGGCCGGGGAGCTGTTTTTT	CASTPPPGGEAGELFF
TRBD1	TRBV5-1	TRBJ1-1	.	TGCGCCAGCAGCCCACGACAGGGAGACGCTGAAGCTTTCTTT	CASSPRQGDAEAFF
TRBD2	TRBV19	TRBJ2-4	.	TGTGCCAGTAGTAAAGGACTAGCGGGGGGGCCCACCAAAAACATTCAGTACTTC	CASSKGLAGGPTKNIQYF
TRBD1	TRBV19	TRBJ2-7	.	TGTGCCAGTAGTTACGGGACAGGGGTGTACGAGCAGTACTTC	CASSYGTGVYEQYF
TRBD1	TRBV6-1	TRBJ1-5	.	TGTGCCAGCAGCTTACAGGGGGCGAGTAGTCCCCAGCATTTT	CASSLQGASSPQHF
.	TRBV12-5	TRBJ1-2	.	TGTGCTAGTGCCCTCGGGGACTATGGCTACACCTTC	CASALGDYGYTF
TRBD1	TRBV5-4	TRBJ1-6	.	TGTGCCAGCAGCTCGTTCCGGGGGACAGGGGGCTCCCTCCACTTT	CASSSFRGTGGSLHF
.	TRBV6-1	TRBJ1-5	once	TGTGCCAGCAGACCAGGTCTAACTTGGGAGCCCCAGCATTTT	CASRPGLTWEPQHF
.	TRBV5-6	TRBJ1-5	.	TGTGCCAGCAGCTTAAGACAGCGCAATCAGCCCCAGCATTTT	CASSLRQRNQPQHF
.	TRBV20-1	TRBJ1-2	.	TGCAGTGAACTCGTTAACTATGGCTACACCTTC	CSELVNYGYTF
TRBD1	TRBV14	TRBJ1-2	.	TGTGCCAGCAGCGGGACAGGGGGCAATGGCTACACCTTC	CASSGTGGNGYTF
TRBD2	TRBV5-1	TRBJ2-5	.	TGCGCCAGCAGCTTCGGGACTAGCGGGGGGCGGAGAGAGACCCAGTACTTC	CASSFGTSGGRRETQYF
TRBD2	TRBV11-3	TRBJ2-3	.	TGTGCCAGCAGTCGACTAGCGGGCACAGATACGCAGTATTTT	CASSRLAGTDTQYF
.	TRBV2	TRBJ1-5	few	TGTGCCAGCAGTGGGCCACAGGGAGGGTATAGCAATCAGCCCCAGCATTTT	CASSGPQGGYSNQPQHF
.	TRBV6-6	TRBJ1-2	.	TGTGCCAGCACCTTCATAGACGAGACTACGGGCTACACCTTC	CASTFIDETTGYTF